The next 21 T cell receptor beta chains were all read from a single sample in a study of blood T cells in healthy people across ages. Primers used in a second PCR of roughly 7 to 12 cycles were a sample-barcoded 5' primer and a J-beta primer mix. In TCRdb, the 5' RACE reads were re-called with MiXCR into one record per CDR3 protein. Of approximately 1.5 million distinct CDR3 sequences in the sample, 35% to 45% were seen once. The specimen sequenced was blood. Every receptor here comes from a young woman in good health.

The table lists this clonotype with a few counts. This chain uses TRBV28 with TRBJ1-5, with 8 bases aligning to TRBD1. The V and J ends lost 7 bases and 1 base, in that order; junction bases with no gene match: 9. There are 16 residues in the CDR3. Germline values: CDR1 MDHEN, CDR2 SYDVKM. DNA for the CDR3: TGTGCCAGCACCAGGGGGCAGGGAATGAGCAATCAGCCCCAGCATTTT. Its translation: CASTRGQGMSNQPQHF.

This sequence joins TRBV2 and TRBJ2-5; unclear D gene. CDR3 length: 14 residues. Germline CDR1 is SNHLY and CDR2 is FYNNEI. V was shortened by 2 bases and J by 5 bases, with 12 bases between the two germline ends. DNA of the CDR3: TGTGCCAGCAGTGAATTGTTGGATGGGGAGACCCAGTACTTC. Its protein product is CASSELLDGETQYF. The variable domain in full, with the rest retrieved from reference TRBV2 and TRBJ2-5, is EPEVTQTPSHQVTQMGQEVILRCVPISNHLYFYWYRQILGQKVEFLVSFYNNEISEKSEIFDDQFSVERPDGSNFTLKIRSTKLEDSAMYFCASSELLDGETQYFGPGTRLLVL.

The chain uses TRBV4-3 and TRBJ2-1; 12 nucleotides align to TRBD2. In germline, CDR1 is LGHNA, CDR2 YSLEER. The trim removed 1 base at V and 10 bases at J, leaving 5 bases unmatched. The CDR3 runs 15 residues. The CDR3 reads CASSQAGTSGREQFF. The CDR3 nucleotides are TGCGCCAGCAGCCAAGCCGGGACTAGCGGGCGGGAGCAGTTCTTC.

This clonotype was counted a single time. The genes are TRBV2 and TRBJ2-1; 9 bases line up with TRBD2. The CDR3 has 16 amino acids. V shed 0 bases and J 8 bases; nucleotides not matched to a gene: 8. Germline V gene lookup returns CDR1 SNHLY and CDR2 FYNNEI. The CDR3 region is CASSEALRGGPDEQFF. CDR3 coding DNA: TGTGCCAGCAGTGAAGCGCTGCGGGGGGGTCCGGATGAGCAGTTCTTC. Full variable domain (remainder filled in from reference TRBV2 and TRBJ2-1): EPEVTQTPSHQVTQMGQEVILRCVPISNHLYFYWYRQILGQKVEFLVSFYNNEISEKSEIFDDQFSVERPDGSNFTLKIRSTKLEDSAMYFCASSEALRGGPDEQFFGPGTRLTVL.

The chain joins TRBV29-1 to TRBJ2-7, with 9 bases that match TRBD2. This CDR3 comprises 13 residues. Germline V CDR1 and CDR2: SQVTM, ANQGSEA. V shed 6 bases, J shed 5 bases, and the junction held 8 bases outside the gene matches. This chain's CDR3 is CSVRGLAVHEQYF. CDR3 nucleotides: TGCAGCGTCAGGGGACTAGCAGTCCACGAGCAGTACTTC.

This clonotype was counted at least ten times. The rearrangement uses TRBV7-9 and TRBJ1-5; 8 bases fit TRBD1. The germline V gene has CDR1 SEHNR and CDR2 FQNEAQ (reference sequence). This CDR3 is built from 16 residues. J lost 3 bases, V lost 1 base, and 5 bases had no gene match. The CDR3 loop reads CASSLDGTGLNQPQHF. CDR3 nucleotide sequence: TGTGCCAGCAGCTTAGATGGGACAGGCCTCAATCAGCCCCAGCATTTT.

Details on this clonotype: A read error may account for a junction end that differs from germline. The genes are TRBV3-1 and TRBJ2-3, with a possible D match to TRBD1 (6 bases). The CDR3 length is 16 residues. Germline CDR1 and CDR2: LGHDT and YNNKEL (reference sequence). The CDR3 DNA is TGTGCAAGCAGCCAAGGGAACGGACAGCCATCAGATACGCAGTATTTT. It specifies CASSQGNGQPSDTQYF.

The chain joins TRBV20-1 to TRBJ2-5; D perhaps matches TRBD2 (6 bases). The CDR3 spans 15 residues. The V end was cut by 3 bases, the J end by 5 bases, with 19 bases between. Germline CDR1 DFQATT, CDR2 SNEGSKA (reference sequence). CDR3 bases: TGCAGTGCTAGTTTCGGGGGTTCATTTCACGAGACCCAGTACTTC. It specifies CSASFGGSFHETQYF.

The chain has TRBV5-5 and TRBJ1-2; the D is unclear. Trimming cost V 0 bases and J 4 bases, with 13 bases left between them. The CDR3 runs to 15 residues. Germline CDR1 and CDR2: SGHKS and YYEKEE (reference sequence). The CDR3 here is CASSLEWTALYGYTF. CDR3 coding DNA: TGTGCCAGCAGCTTGGAGTGGACGGCCCTCTATGGCTACACCTTC.

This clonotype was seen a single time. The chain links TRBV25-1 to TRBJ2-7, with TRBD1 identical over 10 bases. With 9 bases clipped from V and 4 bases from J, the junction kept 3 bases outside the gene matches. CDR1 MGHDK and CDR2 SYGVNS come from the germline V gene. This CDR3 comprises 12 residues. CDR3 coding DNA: TGTGCCAGGCCGGGACAGGGGTACGAGCAGTACTTC. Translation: CARPGQGYEQYF.

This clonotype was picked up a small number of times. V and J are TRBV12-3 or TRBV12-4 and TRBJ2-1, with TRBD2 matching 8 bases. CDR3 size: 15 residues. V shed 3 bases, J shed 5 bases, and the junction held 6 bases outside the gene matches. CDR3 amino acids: CASSLAGLGHNEQFF. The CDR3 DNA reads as TGTGCCAGCAGTTTGGCGGGACTAGGCCACAATGAGCAGTTCTTC.

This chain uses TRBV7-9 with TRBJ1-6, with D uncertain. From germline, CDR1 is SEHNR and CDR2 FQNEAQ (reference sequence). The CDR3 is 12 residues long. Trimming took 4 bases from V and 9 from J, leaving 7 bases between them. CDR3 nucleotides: TGTGCCAGCAGCTCCGGAACTTCACCCCTCCACTTT. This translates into CASSSGTSPLHF.

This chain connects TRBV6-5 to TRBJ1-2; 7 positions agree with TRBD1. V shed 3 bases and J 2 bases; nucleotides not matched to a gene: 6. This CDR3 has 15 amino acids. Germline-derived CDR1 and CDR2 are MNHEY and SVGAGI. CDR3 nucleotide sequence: TGTGCCAGCAGTTATCGGGGACAGCCGAACTATGGCTACACCTTC. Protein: CASSYRGQPNYGYTF.

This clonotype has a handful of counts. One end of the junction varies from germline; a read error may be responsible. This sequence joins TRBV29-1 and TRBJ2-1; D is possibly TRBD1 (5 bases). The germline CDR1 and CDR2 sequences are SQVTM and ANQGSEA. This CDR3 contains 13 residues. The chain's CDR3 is CSLQESSYNEQFF. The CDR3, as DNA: TGTAGCTTACAGGAAAGCTCCTACAATGAGCAGTTCTTC.

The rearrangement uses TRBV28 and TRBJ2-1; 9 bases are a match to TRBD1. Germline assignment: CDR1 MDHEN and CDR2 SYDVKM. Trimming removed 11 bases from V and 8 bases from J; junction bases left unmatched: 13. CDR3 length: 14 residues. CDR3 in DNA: TGTGCCGCGGAAAGCCGGGACAGGGCATATGAGCAGTTCTTC. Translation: CAAESRDRAYEQFF.

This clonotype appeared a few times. The CDR3 region is CASRIRQGSQPQHF. In nucleotides, the CDR3 is TGTGCCAGCAGAATACGACAGGGATCTCAGCCCCAGCATTTT. The genes are TRBV12-3 or TRBV12-4 and TRBJ1-5, with TRBD1 identical over 7 bases. The length of the CDR3 is 14 residues. Losses at the gene ends were 6 bases for V and 6 bases for J; bases not matched to a gene: 8.

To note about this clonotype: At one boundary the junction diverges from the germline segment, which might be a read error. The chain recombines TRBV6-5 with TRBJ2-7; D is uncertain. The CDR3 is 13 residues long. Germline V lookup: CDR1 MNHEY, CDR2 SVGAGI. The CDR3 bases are TGTGCCGGCAGGAAGAAGGGTGCCTACGAGCAGTACTTC. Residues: CAGRKKGAYEQYF.

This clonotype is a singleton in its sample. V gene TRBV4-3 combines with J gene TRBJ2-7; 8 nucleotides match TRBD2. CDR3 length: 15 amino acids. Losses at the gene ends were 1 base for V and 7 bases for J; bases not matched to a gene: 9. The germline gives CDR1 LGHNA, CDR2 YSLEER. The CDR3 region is CASSQVVSSGYEQYF. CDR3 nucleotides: TGCGCCAGCAGCCAAGTTGTGTCTAGCGGGTATGAGCAGTACTTC.

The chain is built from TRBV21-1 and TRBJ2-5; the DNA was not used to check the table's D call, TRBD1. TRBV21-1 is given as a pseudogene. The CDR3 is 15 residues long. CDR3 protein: CASSNGWTTKETQYF. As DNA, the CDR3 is TGTGCCAGCAGCAATGGTTGGACAACCAAAGAGACCCAGTACTTC.

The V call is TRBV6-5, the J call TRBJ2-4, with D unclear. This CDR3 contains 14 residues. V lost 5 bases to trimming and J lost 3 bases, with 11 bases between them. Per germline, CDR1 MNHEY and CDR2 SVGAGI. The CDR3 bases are TGTGCCAGCAGTCTCAAAGCAGGCAAAAACATTCAGTACTTC. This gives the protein CASSLKAGKNIQYF.

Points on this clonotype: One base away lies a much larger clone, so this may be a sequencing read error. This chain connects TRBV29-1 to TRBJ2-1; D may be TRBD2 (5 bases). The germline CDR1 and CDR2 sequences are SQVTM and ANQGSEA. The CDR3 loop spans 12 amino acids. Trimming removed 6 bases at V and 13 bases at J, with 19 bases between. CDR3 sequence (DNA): TGCAGCGTCGGGTTCGGGGAAGAGACCCAGTTCTTC. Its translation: CSVGFGEETQFF.